This TCR beta chain was sequenced in a study of blood T cell repertoires in COVID-19. The wider study: There were acute and convalescent COVID-19 samples, and they came from the United States, Italy and Spain. Nucleic acid was either cDNA or gDNA, and it came from T cells, B-cell-depleted T cells, or PBMCs.

Enrolled during active infection, Seattle patients were then followed longitudinally. Original data processing: Amplifying reference gene primers gave estimates of nucleated cell counts. The protocol was immunoSEQ multiplex PCR, while the TCRdb copy is restricted to in-frame clones and leaves out a portion. Clonal size and the V and J genes are those of that table, whereas D and trimming came from the DNA. In the table there are 85,000 to 100,000 clones, 88% of which are singletons. Trimming stripped 0 bases from V and 0 bases from J, with 9 bases between. The CDR3 loop spans 15 amino acids. Germline-derived CDR1 and CDR2 are SGDLS and YYNGEE.

The origin of this receptor is a man in his fifties with COVID-19, enrolled during active disease. The sample taken for sequencing was peripheral blood. The chain combines TRBV9 with TRBJ1-2; D is unresolved. The CDR3 loop is CASSVGTVSNYGYTF. The DNA for the CDR3 is TGTGCCAGCAGCGTAGGCACAGTATCTAACTATGGCTACACCTTC.